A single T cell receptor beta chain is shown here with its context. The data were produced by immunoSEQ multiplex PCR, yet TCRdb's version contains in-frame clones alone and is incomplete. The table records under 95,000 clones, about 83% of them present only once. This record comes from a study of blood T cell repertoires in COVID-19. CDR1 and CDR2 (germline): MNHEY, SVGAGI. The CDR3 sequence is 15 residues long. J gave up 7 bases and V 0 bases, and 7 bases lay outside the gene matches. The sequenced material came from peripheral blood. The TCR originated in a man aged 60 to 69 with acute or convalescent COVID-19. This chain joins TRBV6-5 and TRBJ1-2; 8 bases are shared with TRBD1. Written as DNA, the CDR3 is TGTGCCAGCAGTTACTCAGGACAGGGAGGGTTTGGCTACACCTTC. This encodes CASSYSGQGGFGYTF.